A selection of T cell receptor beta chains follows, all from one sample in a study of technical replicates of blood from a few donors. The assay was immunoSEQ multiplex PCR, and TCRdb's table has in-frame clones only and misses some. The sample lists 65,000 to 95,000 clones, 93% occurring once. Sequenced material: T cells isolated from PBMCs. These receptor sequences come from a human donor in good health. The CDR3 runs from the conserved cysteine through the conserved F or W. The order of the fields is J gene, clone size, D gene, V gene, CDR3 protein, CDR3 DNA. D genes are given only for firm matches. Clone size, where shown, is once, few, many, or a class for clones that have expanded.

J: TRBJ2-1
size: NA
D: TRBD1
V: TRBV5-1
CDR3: CASRRGTGKLGEQFF
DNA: TGCGCCAGCAGGAGAGGGACAGGGAAGTTGGGTGAGCAGTTCTTC

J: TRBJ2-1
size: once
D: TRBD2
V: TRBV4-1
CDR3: CASSTLGLADYNEQFF
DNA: TGCGCCAGCAGCACCTTGGGACTAGCGGATTACAATGAGCAGTTCTTC

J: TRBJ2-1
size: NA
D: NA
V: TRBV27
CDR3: CASSLGLPSSYNEQFF
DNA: TGTGCCAGCAGTTTAGGACTCCCGAGCTCCTACAATGAGCAGTTCTTC

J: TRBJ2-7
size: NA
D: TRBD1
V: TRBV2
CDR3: CASSDGDSLSFRYEQYF
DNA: TGTGCCAGCAGTGATGGGGACAGCCTTTCATTTCGTTACGAGCAGTACTTC

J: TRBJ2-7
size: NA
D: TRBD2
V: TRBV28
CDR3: CASSSFSPGTSGSSYEQYF
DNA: TGTGCCAGCAGTTCGTTTTCTCCCGGGACTAGCGGGAGCTCCTACGAGCAGTACTTC

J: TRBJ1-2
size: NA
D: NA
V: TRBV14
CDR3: CASSQALTDYGYTF
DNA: TGTGCCAGCAGCCAAGCTCTAACGGACTATGGCTACACCTTC

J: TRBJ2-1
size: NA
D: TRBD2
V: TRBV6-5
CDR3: CASSGTGGRDNEQFF
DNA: TGTGCCAGCAGCGGGACGGGGGGGCGCGACAATGAGCAGTTCTTC

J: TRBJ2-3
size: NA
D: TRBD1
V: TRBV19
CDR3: CASSITGDYTDTQYF
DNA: TGTGCCAGTAGTATCACAGGGGATTACACAGATACGCAGTATTTT

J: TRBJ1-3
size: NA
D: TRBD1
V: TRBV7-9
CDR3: CASSGTGTGYRPGNTIYF
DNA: TGTGCCAGCAGCGGGACCGGGACAGGCTATAGACCTGGAAACACCATATATTTT

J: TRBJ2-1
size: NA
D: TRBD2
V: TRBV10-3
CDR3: CAISNLLAGGYNEQFF
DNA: TGTGCCATCAGTAATCTTCTAGCGGGAGGGTACAATGAGCAGTTCTTC

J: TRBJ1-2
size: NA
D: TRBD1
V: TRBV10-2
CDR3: CASSGVGRGGHGYTF
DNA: TGCGCCAGCAGCGGGGTGGGGCGAGGGGGCCATGGCTACACCTTC

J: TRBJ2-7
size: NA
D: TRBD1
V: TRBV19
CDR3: CASIGASGGEYHF
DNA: TGTGCCAGTATTGGGGCTTCAGGGGGCGAATACCACTTC

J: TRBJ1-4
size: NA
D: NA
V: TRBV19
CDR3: CASSLSREKLFF
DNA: TGTGCCAGTTCCCTTAGTCGTGAAAAACTGTTTTTT

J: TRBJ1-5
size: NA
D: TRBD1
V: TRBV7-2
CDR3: CASSSQQGAYQPQHF
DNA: TGTGCCAGCAGCTCGCAACAGGGGGCCTATCAGCCCCAGCATTTT

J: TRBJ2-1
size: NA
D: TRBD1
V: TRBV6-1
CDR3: CASSPRTGEEQFF
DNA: TGTGCCAGCAGTCCACGGACAGGGGAAGAGCAGTTCTTC

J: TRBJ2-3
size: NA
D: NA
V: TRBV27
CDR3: CASSGVGAPDTQYF
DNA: TGTGCCAGCAGTGGTGTGGGGGCCCCAGATACGCAGTATTTT

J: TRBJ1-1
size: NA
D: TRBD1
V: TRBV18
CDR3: CASSATGVTEAFF
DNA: TGTGCCAGCTCAGCGACAGGGGTCACTGAAGCTTTCTTT

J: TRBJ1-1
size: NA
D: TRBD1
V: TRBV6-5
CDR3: CASSLTGGAMNTEAFF
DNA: TGTGCCAGCAGTTTAACAGGGGGGGCCATGAACACTGAAGCTTTCTTT

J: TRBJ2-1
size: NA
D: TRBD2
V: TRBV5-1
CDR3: CASSPSGRDWNEQFF
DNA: TGCGCCAGCAGCCCTAGCGGGAGGGACTGGAATGAGCAGTTCTTC

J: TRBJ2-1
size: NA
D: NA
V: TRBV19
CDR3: CASSTVGTPSNEQFF
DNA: TGTGCCAGTAGTACCGTCGGGACACCCTCCAATGAGCAGTTCTTC

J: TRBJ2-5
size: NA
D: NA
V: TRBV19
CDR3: CASSISGAETQYF
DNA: TGTGCCAGTAGTATCTCGGGTGCCGAGACCCAGTACTTC

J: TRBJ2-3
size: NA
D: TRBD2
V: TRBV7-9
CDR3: CASSLSGGGGTQYF
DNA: TGTGCCAGCAGCCTTAGCGGGGGAGGGGGTACGCAGTATTTT

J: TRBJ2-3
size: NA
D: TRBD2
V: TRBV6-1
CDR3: CATLDSGVDADTQYF
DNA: TGTGCCACCTTGGATAGCGGGGTAGATGCAGATACGCAGTATTTT

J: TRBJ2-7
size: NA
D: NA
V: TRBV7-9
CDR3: CASSYDSPYEQYF
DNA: TGTGCCAGCAGCTACGACAGCCCCTACGAGCAGTACTTC

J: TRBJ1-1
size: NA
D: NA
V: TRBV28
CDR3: CASSTDSGEAFF
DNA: TGTGCCAGCAGCACGGACAGCGGCGAAGCTTTCTTT

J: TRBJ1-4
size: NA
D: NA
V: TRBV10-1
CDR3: CVRGGATNEKLFF
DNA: TGCGTCCGAGGGGGGGCAACTAATGAAAAACTGTTTTTT

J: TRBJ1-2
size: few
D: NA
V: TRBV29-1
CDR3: CSVGGSSYGYTF
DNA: TGCAGCGTTGGGGGCAGCTCCTATGGCTACACCTTC

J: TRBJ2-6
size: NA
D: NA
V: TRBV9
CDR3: CASGFLYRSSGSGANVLTF
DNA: TGTGCCAGCGGGTTCCTTTACAGATCCTCTGGCTCTGGGGCCAACGTCCTGACTTTC

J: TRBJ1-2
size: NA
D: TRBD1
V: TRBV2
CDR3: CASSGTGALDYGYTF
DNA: TGTGCCAGCAGTGGTACAGGGGCGCTTGACTATGGCTACACCTTC

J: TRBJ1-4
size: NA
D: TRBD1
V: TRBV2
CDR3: CASRETGGNEKLFF
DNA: TGTGCCAGCAGGGAGACAGGGGGAAATGAAAAACTGTTTTTT

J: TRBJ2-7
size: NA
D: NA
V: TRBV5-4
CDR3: CASSSWGGHYEQYF
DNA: TGTGCCAGCAGCTCCTGGGGGGGGCACTACGAGCAGTACTTC

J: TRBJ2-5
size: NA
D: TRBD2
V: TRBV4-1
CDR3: CASSQDPSGRALVETQYF
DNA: TGCGCCAGCAGCCAAGACCCTAGCGGGAGGGCCCTCGTGGAGACCCAGTACTTC

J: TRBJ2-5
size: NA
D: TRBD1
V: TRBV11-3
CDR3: CASKQGGETQYF
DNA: TGTGCCAGCAAACAGGGGGGAGAGACCCAGTACTTC